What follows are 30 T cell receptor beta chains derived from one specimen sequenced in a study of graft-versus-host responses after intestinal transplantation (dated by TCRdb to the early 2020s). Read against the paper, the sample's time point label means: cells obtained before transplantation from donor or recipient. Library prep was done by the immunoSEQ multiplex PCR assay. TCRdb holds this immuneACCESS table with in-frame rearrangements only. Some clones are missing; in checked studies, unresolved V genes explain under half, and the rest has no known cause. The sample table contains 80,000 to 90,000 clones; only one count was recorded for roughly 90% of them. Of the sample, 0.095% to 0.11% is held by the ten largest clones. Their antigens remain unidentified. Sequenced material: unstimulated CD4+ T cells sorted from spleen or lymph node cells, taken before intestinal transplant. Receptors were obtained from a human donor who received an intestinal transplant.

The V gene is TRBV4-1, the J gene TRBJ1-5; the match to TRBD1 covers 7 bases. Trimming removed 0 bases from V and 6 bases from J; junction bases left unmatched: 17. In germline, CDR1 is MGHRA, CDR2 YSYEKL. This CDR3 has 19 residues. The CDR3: CASSQDPSSRDRRGQPQHF. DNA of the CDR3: TGCGCCAGCAGCCAAGACCCCTCTTCCAGGGACAGACGGGGTCAGCCCCAGCATTTT.

DNA for the CDR3: TGTGCCAGCAGCCCCGGGGGGGGTCCCAATCAGCCCCAGCATTTT. Its translation is CASSPGGGPNQPQHF. This chain joins TRBV7-3 and TRBJ1-5; D perhaps matches TRBD1 (5 bases). CDR1 is SGHTA, CDR2 FQGTGA, per germline. Trimming took off 5 bases at V and 3 bases at J, with 14 bases between the two ends. The CDR3 loop spans 15 amino acids.

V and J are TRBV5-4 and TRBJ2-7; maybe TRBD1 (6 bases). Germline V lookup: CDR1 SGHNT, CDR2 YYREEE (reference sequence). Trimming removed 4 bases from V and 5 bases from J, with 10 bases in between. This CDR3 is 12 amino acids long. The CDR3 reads CASSQDSHEQYF. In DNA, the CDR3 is TGTGCCAGCAGCCAGGACAGCCACGAGCAGTACTTC.

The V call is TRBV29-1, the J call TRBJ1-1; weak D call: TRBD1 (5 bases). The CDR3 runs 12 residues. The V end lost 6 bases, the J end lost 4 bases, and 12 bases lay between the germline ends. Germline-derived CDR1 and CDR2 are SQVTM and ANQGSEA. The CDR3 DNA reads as TGCAGCGTCAGGACGGGGGGCACTGAAGCTTTCTTT. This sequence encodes CSVRTGGTEAFF.

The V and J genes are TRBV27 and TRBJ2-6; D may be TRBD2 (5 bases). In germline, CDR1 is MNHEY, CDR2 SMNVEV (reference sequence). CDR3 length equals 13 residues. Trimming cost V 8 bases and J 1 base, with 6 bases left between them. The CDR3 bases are TGTGCCAGCGGGGAGTCTGGGGCCAACGTCCTGACTTTC. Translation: CASGESGANVLTF.

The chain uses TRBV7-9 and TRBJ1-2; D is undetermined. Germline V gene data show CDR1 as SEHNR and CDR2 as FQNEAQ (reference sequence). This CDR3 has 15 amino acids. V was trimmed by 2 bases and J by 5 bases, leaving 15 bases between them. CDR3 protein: CASSLSYRQAYGYTF. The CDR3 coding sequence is TGTGCCAGCAGCTTATCATATCGGCAGGCATATGGCTACACCTTC.

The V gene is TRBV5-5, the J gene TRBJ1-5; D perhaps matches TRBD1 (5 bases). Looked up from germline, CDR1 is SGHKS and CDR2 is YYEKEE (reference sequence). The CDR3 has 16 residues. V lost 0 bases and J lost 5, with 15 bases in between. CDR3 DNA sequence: TGTGCCAGCAGCTTGGTGGGCGGGGGAGGGGATCAGCCCCAGCATTTT. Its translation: CASSLVGGGGDQPQHF.

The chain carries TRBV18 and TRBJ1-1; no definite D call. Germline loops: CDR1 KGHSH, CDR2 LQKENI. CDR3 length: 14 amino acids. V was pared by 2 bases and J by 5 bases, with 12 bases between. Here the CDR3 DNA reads TGTGCCAGCTCACCAAGGACTGGTTGGACTGAAGCTTTCTTT. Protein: CASSPRTGWTEAFF.

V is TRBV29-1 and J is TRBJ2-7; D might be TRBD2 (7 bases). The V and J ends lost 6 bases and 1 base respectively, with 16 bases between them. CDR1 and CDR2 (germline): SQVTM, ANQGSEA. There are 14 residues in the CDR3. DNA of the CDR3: TGCAGCGTCCTAAGGGGGGGCAGTTCCTACGAGCAGTACTTC. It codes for CSVLRGGSSYEQYF.

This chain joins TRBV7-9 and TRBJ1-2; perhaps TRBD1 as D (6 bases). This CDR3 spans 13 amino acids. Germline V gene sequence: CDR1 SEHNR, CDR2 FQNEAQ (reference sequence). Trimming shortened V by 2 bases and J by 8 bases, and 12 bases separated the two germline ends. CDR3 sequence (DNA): TGTGCCAGCAGCTTATCGGGGGGCGGCGGCTACACCTTC. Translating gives CASSLSGGGGYTF. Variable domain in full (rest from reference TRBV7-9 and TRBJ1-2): DTGVSQNPRHKITKRGQNVTFRCDPISEHNRLYWYRQTLGQGPEFLTYFQNEAQLEKSRLLSDRFSAERPKGSFSTLEIQRTEQGDSAMYLCASSLSGGGGYTFGSGTRLTVV.

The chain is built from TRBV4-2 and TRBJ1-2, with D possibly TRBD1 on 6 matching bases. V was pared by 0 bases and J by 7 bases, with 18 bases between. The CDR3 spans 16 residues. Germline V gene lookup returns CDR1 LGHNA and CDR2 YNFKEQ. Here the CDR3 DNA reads TGTGCCAGCAGCCAAGATAGTGCAGGGACATGGCGTGGCTACACCTTC. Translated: CASSQDSAGTWRGYTF.

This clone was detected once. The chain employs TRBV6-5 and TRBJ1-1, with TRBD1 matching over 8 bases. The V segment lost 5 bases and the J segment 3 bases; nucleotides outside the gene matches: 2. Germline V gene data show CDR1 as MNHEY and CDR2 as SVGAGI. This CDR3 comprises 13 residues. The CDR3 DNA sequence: TGTGCCAGCAGTAGGGGACAGGACACTGAAGCTTTCTTT. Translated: CASSRGQDTEAFF.

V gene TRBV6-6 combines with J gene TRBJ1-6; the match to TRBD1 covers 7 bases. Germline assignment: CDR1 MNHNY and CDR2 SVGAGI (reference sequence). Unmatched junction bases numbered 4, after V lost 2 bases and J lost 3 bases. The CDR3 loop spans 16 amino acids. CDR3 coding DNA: TGTGCCAGCAGTTACGTGGGACAGATCTATAATTCACCCCTCCACTTT. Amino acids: CASSYVGQIYNSPLHF.

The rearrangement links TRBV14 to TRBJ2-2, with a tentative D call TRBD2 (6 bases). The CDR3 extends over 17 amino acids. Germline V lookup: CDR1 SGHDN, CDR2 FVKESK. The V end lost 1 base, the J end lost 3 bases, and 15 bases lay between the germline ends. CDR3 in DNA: TGTGCCAGCAGCCAAGGTGGGCGGGGTTGGGACACCGGGGAGCTGTTTTTT. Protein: CASSQGGRGWDTGELFF.

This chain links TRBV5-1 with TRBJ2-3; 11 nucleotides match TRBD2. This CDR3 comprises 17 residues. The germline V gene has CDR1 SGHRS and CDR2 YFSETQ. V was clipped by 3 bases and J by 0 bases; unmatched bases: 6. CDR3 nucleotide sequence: TGCGCCAGCAGCTCTGTAGCGGGGGGGATTAGCACAGATACGCAGTATTTT. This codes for CASSSVAGGISTDTQYF.

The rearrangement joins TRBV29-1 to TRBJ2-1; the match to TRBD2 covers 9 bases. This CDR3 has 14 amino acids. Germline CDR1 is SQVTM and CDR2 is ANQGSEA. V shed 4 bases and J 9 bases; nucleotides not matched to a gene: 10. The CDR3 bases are TGCAGCGTTGGCCCCGCGGGGGGGCCGGGTGAGCAGTTCTTC. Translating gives CSVGPAGGPGEQFF.

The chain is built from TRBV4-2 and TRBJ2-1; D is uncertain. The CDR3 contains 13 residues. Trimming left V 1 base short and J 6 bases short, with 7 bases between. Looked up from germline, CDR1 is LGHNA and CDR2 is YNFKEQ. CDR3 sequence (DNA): TGTGCCAGCAGCCAAGTTGAGTTCAATGAGCAGTTCTTC. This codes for CASSQVEFNEQFF.

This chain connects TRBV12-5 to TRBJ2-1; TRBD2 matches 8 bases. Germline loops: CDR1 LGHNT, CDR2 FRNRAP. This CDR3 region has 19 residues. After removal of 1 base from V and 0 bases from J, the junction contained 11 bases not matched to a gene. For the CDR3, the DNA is TGTGCTAGTGGTTTGGCCCCCGGGGGGGGCCTGAGCTCCTACAATGAGCAGTTCTTC. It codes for CASGLAPGGGLSSYNEQFF.

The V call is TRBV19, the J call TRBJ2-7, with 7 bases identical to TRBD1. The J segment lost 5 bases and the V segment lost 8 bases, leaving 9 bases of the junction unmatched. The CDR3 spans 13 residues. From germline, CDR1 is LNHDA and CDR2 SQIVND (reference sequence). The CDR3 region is CASSTGTAHEQYF. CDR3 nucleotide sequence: TGTGCCAGTTCAACGGGGACAGCCCACGAGCAGTACTTC.

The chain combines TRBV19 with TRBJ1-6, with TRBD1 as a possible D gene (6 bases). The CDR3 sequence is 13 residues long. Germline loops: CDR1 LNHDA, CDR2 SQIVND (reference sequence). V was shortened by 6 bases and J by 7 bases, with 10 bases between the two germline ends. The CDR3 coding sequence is TGTGCCAGTAGGGACAGACACAATTCACCCCTCCACTTT. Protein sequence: CASRDRHNSPLHF.

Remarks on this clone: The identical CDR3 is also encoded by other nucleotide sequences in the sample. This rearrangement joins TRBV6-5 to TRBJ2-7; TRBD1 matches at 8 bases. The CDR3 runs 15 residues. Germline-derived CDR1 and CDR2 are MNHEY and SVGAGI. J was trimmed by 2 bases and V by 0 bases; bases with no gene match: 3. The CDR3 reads CASSYSGTGPYEQYF. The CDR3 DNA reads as TGTGCCAGCAGTTACTCCGGGACAGGTCCCTACGAGCAGTACTTC.

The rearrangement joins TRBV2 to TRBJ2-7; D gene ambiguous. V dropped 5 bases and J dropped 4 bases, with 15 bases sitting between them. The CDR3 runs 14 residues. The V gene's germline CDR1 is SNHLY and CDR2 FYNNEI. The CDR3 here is CASSQSWVLYEQYF. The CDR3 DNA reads TGTGCCAGCAGTCAAAGCTGGGTACTATACGAGCAGTACTTC. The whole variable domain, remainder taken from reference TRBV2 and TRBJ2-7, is EPEVTQTPSHQVTQMGQEVILRCVPISNHLYFYWYRQILGQKVEFLVSFYNNEISEKSEIFDDQFSVERPDGSNFTLKIRSTKLEDSAMYFCASSQSWVLYEQYFGPGTRLTVT.

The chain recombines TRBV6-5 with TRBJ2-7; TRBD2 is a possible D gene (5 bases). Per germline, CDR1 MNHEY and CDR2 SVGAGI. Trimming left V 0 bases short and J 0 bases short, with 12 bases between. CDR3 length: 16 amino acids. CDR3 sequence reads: CASSYSTTTNSYEQYF. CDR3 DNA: TGTGCCAGCAGTTACTCGACGACTACAAACTCCTACGAGCAGTACTTC.

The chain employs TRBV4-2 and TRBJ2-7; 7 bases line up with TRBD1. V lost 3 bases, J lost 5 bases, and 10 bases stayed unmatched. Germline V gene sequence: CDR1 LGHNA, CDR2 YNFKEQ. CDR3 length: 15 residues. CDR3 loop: CASSHLGDRVDEQYF. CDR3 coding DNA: TGTGCCAGCAGCCACCTGGGAGACAGGGTGGACGAGCAGTACTTC.

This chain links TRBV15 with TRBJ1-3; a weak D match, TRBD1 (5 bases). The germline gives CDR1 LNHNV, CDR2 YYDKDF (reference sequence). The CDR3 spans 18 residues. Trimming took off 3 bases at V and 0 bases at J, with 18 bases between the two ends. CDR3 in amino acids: CATSRGGVFSASGNTIYF. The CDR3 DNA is TGTGCCACCAGCAGGGGGGGGGTGTTCTCCGCCTCTGGAAACACCATATATTTT.

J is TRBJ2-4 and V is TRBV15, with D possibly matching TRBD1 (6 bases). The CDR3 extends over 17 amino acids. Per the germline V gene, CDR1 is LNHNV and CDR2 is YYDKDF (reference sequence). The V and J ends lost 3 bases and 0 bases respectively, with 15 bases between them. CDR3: CATSSRTEPLAKNIQYF. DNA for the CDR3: TGTGCCACCAGCAGCCGGACAGAGCCACTAGCCAAAAACATTCAGTACTTC.

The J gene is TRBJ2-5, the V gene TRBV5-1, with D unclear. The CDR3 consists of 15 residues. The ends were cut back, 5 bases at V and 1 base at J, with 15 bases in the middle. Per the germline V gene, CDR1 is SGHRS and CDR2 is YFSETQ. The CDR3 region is CASSQIPTPQETQYF. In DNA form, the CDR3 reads TGCGCCAGCAGTCAGATACCCACCCCCCAAGAGACCCAGTACTTC.

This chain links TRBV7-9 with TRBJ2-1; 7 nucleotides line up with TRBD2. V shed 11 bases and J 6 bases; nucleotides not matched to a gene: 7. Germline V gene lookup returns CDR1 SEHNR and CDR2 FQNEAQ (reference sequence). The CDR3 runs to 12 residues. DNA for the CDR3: TGTGCCGCTGAGGGGAGGGGCAATGAGCAGTTCTTC. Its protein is CAAEGRGNEQFF. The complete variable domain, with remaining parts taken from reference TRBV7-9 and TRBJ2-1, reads DTGVSQNPRHKITKRGQNVTFRCDPISEHNRLYWYRQTLGQGPEFLTYFQNEAQLEKSRLLSDRFSAERPKGSFSTLEIQRTEQGDSAMYLCAAEGRGNEQFFGPGTRLTVL.

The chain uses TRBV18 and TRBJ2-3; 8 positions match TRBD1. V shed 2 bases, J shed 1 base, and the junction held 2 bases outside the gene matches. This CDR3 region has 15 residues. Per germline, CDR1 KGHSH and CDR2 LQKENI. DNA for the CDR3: TGTGCCAGCTCACCAGGGGGACAGGGCACAGATACGCAGTATTTT. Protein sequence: CASSPGGQGTDTQYF.

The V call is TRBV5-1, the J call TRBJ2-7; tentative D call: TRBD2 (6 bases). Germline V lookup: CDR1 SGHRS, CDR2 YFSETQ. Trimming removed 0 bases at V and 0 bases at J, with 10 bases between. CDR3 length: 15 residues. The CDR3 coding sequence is TGCGCCAGCAGCTTGGGCGGGGTGAGCTCCTACGAGCAGTACTTC. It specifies CASSLGGVSSYEQYF.